The next 5 T cell receptor beta chains were all read from a single sample in a study of T cell responses to AZD1222 COVID-19 vaccine. Sequencing used immunoSEQ multiplex PCR; TCRdb keeps in-frame clones, though not all of them. The sample consists of 90,000 to 150,000 clones, about nine tenths of them appearing once. Material: peripheral blood, obtained 28 days after the second AZD1222 dose. All receptors derive from an adult who received the AZD1222 COVID-19 vaccine.

The chain joins TRBV15 to TRBJ2-7; 9 nucleotides align to TRBD1. V was clipped by 5 bases and J by 5 bases; unmatched bases: 7. From germline, CDR1 is LNHNV and CDR2 YYDKDF (reference sequence). The CDR3 has 14 residues. This CDR3 is CATSRLGQGNEQYF. DNA of the CDR3: TGTGCCACCAGCCGATTGGGACAGGGTAACGAGCAGTACTTC.

This rearrangement joins TRBV18 to TRBJ2-7; D possibly corresponds to TRBD2 (6 bases). Trimming left V 5 bases short and J 1 base short, with 18 bases between. The CDR3 length is 16 residues. Germline loops: CDR1 KGHSH, CDR2 LQKENI. The CDR3 region is CASSSQGGRGSYEQYF. CDR3 nucleotide sequence: TGTGCCAGCTCATCTCAGGGTGGTCGGGGGTCCTACGAGCAGTACTTC.

The J gene is TRBJ1-2, the V gene TRBV18; 8 bases map to TRBD1. Looked up from germline, CDR1 is KGHSH and CDR2 is LQKENI. CDR3 size: 14 residues. Germline trimming cut 3 bases from V and 5 bases from J; bases unmatched to any gene: 5. The CDR3 nucleotides read TGTGCCAGCTCACCGCCGGACAGGGTTTATGGCTACACCTTC. The encoded protein is CASSPPDRVYGYTF.

This sequence joins TRBV10-3 and TRBJ2-5; possibly TRBD1 or TRBD2 for D (6 bases each). Germline V lookup: CDR1 ENHRY, CDR2 SYGVKD. The CDR3 extends over 16 amino acids. V gave up 4 bases and J gave up 1 base, with 16 bases separating them. CDR3 loop: CAISADPGGRQETQYF. CDR3 DNA: TGTGCCATCAGTGCAGACCCCGGGGGCCGCCAAGAGACCCAGTACTTC.

Only one count was recorded for this clone. V gene TRBV5-4 combines with J gene TRBJ2-6; no clear D. CDR3 length equals 13 residues. Deletions cut 2 bases from V and 2 bases from J, with 2 bases between. CDR1 and CDR2 (germline): SGHNT, YYREEE (reference sequence). Written as DNA, the CDR3 is TGTGCCAGCAGCTTAACTGGGGCCAACGTCCTGACTTTC. Its protein product is CASSLTGANVLTF.